The table lists the clone carrying this T cell receptor beta chain with a few counts. The sample originates from a study of beta chain features in type 1 diabetes. Expressed TCRB transcripts were sequenced after all isolated RNA was converted to cDNA. Repertoires were generated with immunoSEQ multiplex PCR, while TCRdb's copy carries only in-frame clones and drops some. The sample lists under 400,000 clones, 12% to 15% occurring once. V lost 3 bases to trimming and J lost 0 bases, with 9 bases between them. The germline gives CDR1 MGHRA, CDR2 YSYEKL. The CDR3 spans 15 residues. This sequence originates from a man aged 25 to 40 in good health. Sequencing was done on a sample of central memory CD4+ T cells from blood. The chain couples TRBV4-1 to TRBJ1-3; D unresolved. CDR3 DNA: TGCGCCAGCAGCCAGGATCACCGCTCTGGAAACACCATATATTTT. Protein product: CASSQDHRSGNTIYF.